This T cell receptor (beta chain) was retrieved from a study of blood T cell repertoires in COVID-19 (TCRdb year 2020). General notes on the study: Collaborator samples came from the United States, Italy and Spain and covered acute and convalescent phases of COVID-19. The material from the prospective study consisted of cDNA or gDNA derived from T cells, B-cell-depleted T cells, or PBMCs. Where HLA class I and class II types were available, the types were taken from metadata supplied by the sample provider, not from assay-based typing. The repertoires were released in a freely available public database meant as a resource for research on the immune response to SARS-CoV-2. The samples were drawn from two sources: the first 160 participants of the ongoing ImmuneRACE study, and approximately 1,300 subjects contributed by 6 global collaborators. A de-identified subject ID, COVID-19 status, age in years and sex were almost always included in the sample metadata. Subjects who had been exposed to COVID-19, were actively infected with it, or had recovered from it provided the deeply sampled blood TCRbeta repertoires that made up the dataset.

Based on the germline V gene (reference sequence), the CDR1 and CDR2 sequences are GTSNPN and SVGIG. Ends trimmed: V by 0 bases, J by 3 bases; bases unmatched to a gene: 4. Reading from cysteine to phenylalanine, the CDR3 counts 15 amino acids. The sequence is cut down to CDR3 DNA, 45 bases in frame from base 1. Enrolling through a virtual design, the prospective study's participants ranged in age from about 18 to 100 years and lived across 24 United States geographic areas. In the prospective study, cohorts were assigned on the basis of participant-reported clinical history obtained from a screening survey and a study questionnaire. Mobile phlebotomists in the prospective study collected whole blood, serum and a nasopharyngeal or oropharyngeal swab from every participant. Participants in the prospective study had the option to provide additional blood draws and questionnaires over a 2-month period. Blood samples from the prospective study were shipped frozen or at room temperature prior to DNA extraction.

There are a few counts of this clone. Its binding antigen is unknown. There are no base qualities to consult, and no much larger clone falls within one base. What the work shows at the level of the full study, not this receptor alone: The quantity of clinical and demographic metadata differed by source and by participant and was supplied without curation.

TCRbeta CDR3 regions were amplified from genomic DNA using the immunoSEQ Assay, a bias-controlled multiplex PCR. On the study's bioinformatics: Nucleated cell counts per sample were estimated from amplification of reference gene primers within the assay. Sequence reads were collapsed and filtered to measure the absolute abundance of every unique TCRbeta CDR3 rearrangement. For each sample, productive Simpson clonality was calculated as the square root of Simpson's diversity index over productive rearrangements. TCRdb obtained this table from immuneACCESS and retained in-frame rearrangements with V and J assigned. These tables miss some clones; where compared with another copy, unresolved V genes account for less than half of the shortfall, and the remainder is unexplained. The V and J calls and clone size were taken over from that table, and D and trimming were inferred from the DNA. The sample table shows about 200,000 clones, and roughly 82% are seen once. The ten biggest clones cover about 6% of the sample.

The sample consisted of PBMCs or T cells enriched from blood (not recorded which). The receptor comes from a middle-aged man with acute COVID-19. This receptor chain uses TRBV30 and TRBJ2-2; 7 bases in the junction line up with TRBD2. The nucleotide sequence is TGTGCCTGGAGTGTAGGGACTACCTACACCGGGGAGCTGTTTTTT. This gives the protein CAWSVGTTYTGELFF.